This T cell receptor beta chain was sequenced during a study of response to subunit inactivated influenza vaccine. With 2 bases removed from V and 4 bases from J, the gap between germline ends came to 12 bases. This CDR3 is 15 amino acids long. Germline V gene data show CDR1 as MNHEY and CDR2 as SVGEGT. MiXCR was run by TCRdb on the RT-PCR reads, yielding one entry per CDR3 protein. Of over 750,000 distinct CDR3 sequences in the sample, 21% were seen once. This material consisted of PBMCs from blood, taken around 5 days after vaccination. The clonotype was recovered from a man between 50 and 59 years old who received an inactivated influenza vaccine. The genes are TRBV6-2 or TRBV6-3 and TRBJ2-1; a possible D gene is TRBD2 (6 bases). CDR3 in DNA: TGTGCCAGCAGTTACGCGGGACGACCATACAATGAGCAGTTCTTC. It translates to CASSYAGRPYNEQFF.